This record covers a single TCR beta chain. This sample stems from a study of T cells after somatic rescue of genetic block. Germline loops: CDR1 SGHDN, CDR2 FVKESK. The CDR3 contains 16 residues. The V and J ends lost 5 bases and 4 bases, in that order; junction bases with no gene match: 8. Method: immunoSEQ multiplex PCR; TCRdb's copy keeps in-frame clones and lacks some. In the table there are 110,000 or so clones, around 90% of which are singletons. This chain joins TRBV14 and TRBJ2-3; 11 nucleotides agree with TRBD2. The clonotype originates from a woman aged 18-35 years. Material: peripheral blood mononuclear cells (PBMCs). CDR3 DNA: TGTGCCAGCAGCACCCAACTAGCGGGGGCGGCAGATACGCAGTATTTT. As protein: CASSTQLAGAADTQYF.